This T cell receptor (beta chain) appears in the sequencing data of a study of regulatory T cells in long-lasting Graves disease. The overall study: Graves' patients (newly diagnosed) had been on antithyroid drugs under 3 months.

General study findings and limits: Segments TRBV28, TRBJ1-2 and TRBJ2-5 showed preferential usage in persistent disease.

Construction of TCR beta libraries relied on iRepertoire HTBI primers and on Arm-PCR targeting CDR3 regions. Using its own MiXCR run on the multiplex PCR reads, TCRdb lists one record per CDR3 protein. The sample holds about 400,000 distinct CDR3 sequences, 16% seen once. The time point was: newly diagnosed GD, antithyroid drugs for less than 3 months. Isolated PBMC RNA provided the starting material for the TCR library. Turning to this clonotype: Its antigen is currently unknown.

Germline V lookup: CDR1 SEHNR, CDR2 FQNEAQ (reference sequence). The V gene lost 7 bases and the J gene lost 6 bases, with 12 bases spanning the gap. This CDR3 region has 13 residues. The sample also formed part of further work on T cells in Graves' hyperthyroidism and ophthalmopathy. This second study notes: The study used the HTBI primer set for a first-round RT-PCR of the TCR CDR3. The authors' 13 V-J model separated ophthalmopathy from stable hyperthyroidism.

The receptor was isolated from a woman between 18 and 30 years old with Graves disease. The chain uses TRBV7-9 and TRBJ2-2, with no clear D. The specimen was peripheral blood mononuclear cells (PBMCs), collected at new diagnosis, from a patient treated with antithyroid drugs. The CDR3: CASTRLVAGELFF. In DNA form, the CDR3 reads TGTGCCAGCACCCGTCTAGTAGCCGGGGAGCTGTTTTTT. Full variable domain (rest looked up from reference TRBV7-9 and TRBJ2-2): DTGVSQNPRHKITKRGQNVTFRCDPISEHNRLYWYRQTLGQGPEFLTYFQNEAQLEKSRLLSDRFSAERPKGSFSTLEIQRTEQGDSAMYLCASTRLVAGELFFGEGSRLTVL.